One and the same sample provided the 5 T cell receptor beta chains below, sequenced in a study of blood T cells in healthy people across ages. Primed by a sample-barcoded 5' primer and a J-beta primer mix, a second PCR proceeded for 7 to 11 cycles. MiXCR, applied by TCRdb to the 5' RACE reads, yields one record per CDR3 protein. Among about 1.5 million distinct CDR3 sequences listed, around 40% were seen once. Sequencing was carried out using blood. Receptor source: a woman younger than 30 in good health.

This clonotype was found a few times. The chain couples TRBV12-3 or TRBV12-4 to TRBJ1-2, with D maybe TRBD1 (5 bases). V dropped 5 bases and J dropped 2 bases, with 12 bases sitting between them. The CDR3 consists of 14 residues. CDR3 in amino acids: CASSPRRVNYGYTF. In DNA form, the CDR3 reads TGTGCCAGCAGTCCTCGCAGGGTCAACTATGGCTACACCTTC.

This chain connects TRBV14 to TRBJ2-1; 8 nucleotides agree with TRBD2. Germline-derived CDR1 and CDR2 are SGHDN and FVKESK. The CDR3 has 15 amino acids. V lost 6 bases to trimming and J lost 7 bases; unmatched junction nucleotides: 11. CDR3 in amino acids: CASSPKAGVNNEQFF. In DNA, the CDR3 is TGTGCCAGCAGTCCTAAAGCGGGAGTAAATAATGAGCAGTTCTTC.

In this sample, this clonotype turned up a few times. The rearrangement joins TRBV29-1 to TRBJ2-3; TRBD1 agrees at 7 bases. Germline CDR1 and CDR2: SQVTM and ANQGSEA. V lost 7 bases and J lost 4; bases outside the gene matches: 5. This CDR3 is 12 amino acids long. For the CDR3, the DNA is TGCAGCGCCGGACAGGTCTCAGATACGCAGTATTTT. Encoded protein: CSAGQVSDTQYF.

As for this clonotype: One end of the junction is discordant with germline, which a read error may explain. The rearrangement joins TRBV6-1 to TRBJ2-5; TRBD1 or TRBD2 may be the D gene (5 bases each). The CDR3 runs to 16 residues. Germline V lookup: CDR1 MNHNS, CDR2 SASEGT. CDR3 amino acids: CVSSQHFGTAQETQYF. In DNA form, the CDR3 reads TGTGTCAGCAGTCAACACTTCGGGACGGCACAAGAGACCCAGTACTTC.

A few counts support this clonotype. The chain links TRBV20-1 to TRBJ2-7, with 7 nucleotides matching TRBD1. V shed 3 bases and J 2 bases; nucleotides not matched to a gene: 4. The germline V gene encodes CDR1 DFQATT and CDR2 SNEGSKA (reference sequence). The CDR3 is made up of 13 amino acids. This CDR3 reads CSASDRATYEQYF. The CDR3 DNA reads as TGCAGTGCTAGCGACAGGGCCACCTACGAGCAGTACTTC.